Sequencing of this T cell receptor (beta chain) was carried out in a study of T cell repertoires in cytomegalovirus infection. For this clonotype: Its antigen remains unidentified.

General observations from the study: HLA-C-restricted CMV-specific TCR beta clonotypes were dominant in the ex vivo response.

This CDR3 has 17 amino acids. Germline loops: CDR1 SGHRS, CDR2 YFSETQ. The V segment lost 4 bases and the J segment 4 bases; nucleotides outside the gene matches: 11. TCRdb reprocessed the reads via MiXCR and lists one record per CDR3 protein. The table has around 200,000 distinct CDR3 sequences, less than 50% seen once. The rearrangement joins TRBV5-1 to TRBJ2-2; 9 bases match TRBD1. This sequence was found in a human donor in good health (CMV status not recorded). Some clones in this sample may be carry-over from other donors' samples. This sample comprised CD8+ T cells from cultured PBMCs, obtained from culture after CMV antigen stimulation. As DNA, the CDR3 is TGCGCCAGCAGCCTACCCCGGGACAGGGCAGTCACCGGGGAGCTGTTTTTT. It encodes CASSLPRDRAVTGELFF.